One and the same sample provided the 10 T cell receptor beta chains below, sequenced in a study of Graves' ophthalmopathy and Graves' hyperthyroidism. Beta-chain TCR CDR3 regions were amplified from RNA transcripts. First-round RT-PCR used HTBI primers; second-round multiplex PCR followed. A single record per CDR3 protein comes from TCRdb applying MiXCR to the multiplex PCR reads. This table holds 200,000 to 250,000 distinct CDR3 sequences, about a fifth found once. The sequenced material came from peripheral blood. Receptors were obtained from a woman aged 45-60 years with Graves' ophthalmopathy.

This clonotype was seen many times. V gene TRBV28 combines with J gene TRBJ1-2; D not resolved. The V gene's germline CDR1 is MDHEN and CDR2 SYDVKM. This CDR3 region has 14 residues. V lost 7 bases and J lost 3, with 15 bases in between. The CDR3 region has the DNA TGTGCCAGCACCCTGCTAAGTAGGGACTATGGCTACACCTTC. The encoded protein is CASTLLSRDYGYTF.

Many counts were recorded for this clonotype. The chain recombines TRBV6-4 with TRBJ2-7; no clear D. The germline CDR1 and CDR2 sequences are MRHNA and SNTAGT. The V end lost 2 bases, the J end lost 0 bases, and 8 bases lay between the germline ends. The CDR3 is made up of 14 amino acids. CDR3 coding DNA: TGTGCCAGCAGTGACCTAGGTTTCTCCTACGAGCAGTACTTC. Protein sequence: CASSDLGFSYEQYF.

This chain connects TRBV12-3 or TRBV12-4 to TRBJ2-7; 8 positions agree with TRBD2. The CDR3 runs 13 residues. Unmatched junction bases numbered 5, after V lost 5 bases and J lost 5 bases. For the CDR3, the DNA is TGTGCCAGCAGTCGGAGCGGGGGTCACGAGCAGTACTTC. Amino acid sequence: CASSRSGGHEQYF.

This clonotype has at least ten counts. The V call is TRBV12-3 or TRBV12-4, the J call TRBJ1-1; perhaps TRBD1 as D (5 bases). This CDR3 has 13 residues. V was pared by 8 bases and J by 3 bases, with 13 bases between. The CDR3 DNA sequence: TGTGCCAGCCAATGGACATCCGACACTGAAGCTTTCTTT. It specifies CASQWTSDTEAFF.

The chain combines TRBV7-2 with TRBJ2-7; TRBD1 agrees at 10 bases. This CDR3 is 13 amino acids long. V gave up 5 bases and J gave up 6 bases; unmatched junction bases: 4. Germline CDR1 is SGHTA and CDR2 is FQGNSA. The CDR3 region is CASSQDRGREQYF. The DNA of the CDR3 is TGTGCCAGCAGCCAAGACAGGGGGCGCGAGCAGTACTTC.

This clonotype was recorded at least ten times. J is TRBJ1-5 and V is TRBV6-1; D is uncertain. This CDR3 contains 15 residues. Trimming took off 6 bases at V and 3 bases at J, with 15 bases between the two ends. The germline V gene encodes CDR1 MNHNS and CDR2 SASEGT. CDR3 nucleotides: TGTGCCAGCAGGCTAGGGCGTTCGTCCAATCAGCCCCAGCATTTT. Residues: CASRLGRSSNQPQHF.

CDR3 sequence reads: CASSGIQETQYF. Written as DNA, the CDR3 is TGTGCCAGCAGCGGCATCCAAGAGACCCAGTACTTC. The rearrangement uses TRBV9 and TRBJ2-5; D is ambiguous. The length of the CDR3 is 12 residues. Germline V gives CDR1 SGDLS, CDR2 YYNGEE. With 3 bases removed from V and 1 base from J, the gap between germline ends came to 4 bases.

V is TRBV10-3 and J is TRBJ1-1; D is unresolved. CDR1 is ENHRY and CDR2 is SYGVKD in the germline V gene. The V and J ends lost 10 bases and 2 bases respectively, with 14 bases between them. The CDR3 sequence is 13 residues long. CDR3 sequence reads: CATGWGANTEAFF. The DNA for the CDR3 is TGTGCCACCGGCTGGGGTGCAAACACTGAAGCTTTCTTT.

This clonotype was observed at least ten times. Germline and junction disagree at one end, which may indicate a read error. CDR3 in amino acids: CAIRVDSYGQYF. The CDR3 DNA is TGTGCCATCAGGGTGGATTCCTACGGGCAGTACTTC. The chain carries TRBV2 and TRBJ2-7; a weak D match, TRBD1 (5 bases). The length of the CDR3 is 12 residues. Germline V CDR1 and CDR2: SNHLY, FYNNEI.

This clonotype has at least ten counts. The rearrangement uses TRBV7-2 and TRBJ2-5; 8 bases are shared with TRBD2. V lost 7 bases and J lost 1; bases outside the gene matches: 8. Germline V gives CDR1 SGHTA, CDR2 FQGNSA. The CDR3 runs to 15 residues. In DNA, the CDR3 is TGTGCCAGCAAACCCCCCGGGAGGGGCCAAGAGACCCAGTACTTC. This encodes CASKPPGRGQETQYF.